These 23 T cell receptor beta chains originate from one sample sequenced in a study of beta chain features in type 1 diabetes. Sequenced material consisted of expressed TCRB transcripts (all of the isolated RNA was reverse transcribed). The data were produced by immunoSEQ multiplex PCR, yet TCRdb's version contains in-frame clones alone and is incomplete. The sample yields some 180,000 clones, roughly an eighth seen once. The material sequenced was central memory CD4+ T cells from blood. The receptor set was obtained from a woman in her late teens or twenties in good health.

The CDR3: CASRSDSAILYEQYF. The CDR3, as DNA: TGTGCCAGCAGATCAGACAGCGCGATTCTCTACGAGCAGTACTTC. J is TRBJ2-7 and V is TRBV6-5, with D possibly TRBD1 on 5 matching bases. Germline lookup yields CDR1 MNHEY and CDR2 SVGAGI. Trimming shortened V by 6 bases and J by 3 bases, and 18 bases separated the two germline ends. The CDR3 is made up of 15 amino acids.

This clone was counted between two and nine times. The CDR3 coding sequence is TGCGCCAGCAGCATGGGGACAGAAGGAACCGAAGCTTTCTTT. Translation gives CASSMGTEGTEAFF. The rearrangement links TRBV5-1 to TRBJ1-1, with TRBD1 matching over 7 bases. CDR1 SGHRS and CDR2 YFSETQ come from the germline V gene. After removal of 4 bases from V and 8 bases from J, the junction contained 11 bases not matched to a gene. The CDR3 is 14 amino acids. Supplemented by reference TRBV5-1 and TRBJ1-1, the full variable domain reads KAGVTQTPRYLIKTRGQQVTLSCSPISGHRSVSWYQQTPGQGLQFLFEYFSETQRNKGNFPGRFSGRQFSNSRSEMNVSTLELGDSALYLCASSMGTEGTEAFFGQGTRLTVV.

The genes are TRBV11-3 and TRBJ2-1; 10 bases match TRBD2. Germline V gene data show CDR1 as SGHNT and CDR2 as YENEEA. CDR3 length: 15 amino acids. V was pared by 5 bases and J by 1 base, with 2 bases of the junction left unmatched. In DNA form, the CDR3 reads TGTGCCAGCAGCAAGACTAGCGGGTCCTACAATGAGCAGTTCTTC. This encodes CASSKTSGSYNEQFF.

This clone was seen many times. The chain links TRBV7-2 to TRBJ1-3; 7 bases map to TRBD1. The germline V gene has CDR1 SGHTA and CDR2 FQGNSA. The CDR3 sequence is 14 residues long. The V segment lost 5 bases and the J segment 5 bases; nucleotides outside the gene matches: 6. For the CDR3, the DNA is TGTGCCAGCAGCCAGCGACAGGGCAGAAACACCATATATTTT. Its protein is CASSQRQGRNTIYF. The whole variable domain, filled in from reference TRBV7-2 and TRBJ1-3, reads GAGVSQSPSNKVTEKGKDVELRCDPISGHTALYWYRQSLGQGLEFLIYFQGNSAPDKSGLPSDRFSAERTGGSVSTLTIQRTQQEDSAVYLCASSQRQGRNTIYFGEGSWLTVV.

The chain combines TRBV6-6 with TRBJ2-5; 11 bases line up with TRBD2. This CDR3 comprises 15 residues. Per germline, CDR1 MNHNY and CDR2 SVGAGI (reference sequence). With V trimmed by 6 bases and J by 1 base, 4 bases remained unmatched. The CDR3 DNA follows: TGTGCCAGCAGGGGGACTAGCGGTTCCCAAGAGACCCAGTACTTC. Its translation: CASRGTSGSQETQYF.

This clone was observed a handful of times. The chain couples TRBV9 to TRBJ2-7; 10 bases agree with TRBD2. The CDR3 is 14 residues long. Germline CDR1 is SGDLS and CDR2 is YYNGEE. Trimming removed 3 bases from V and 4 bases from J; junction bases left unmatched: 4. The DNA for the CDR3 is TGTGCCAGCAGCGATAGCGGGGGGTGGTACGAGCAGTACTTC. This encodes CASSDSGGWYEQYF.

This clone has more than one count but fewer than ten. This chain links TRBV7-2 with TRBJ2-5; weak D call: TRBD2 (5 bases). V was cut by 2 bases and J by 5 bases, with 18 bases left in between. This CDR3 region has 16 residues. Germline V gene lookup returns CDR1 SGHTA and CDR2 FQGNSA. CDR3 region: CASSLRGGRAAETQYF. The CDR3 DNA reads TGTGCCAGCAGCTTACGGGGTGGGAGAGCGGCTGAGACCCAGTACTTC.

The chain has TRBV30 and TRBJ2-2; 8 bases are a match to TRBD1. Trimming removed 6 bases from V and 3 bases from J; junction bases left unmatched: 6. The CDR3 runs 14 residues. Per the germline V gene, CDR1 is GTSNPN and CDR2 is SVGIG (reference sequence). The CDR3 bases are TGTGCCTGCACCGACAGGGGAGACACCGGGGAGCTGTTTTTT. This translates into CACTDRGDTGELFF.

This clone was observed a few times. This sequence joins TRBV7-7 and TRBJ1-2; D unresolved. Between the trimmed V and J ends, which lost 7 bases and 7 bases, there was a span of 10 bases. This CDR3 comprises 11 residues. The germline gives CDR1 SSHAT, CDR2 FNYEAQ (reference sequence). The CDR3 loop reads CASTNSFGYTF. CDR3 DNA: TGTGCCAGCACCAACTCGTTTGGCTACACCTTC.

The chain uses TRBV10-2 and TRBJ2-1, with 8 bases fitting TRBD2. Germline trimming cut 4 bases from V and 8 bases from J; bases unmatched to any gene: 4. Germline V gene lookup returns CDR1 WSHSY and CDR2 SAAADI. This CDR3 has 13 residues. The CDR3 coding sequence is TGCGCCAGCAGTGGGCTAGCGGGCTATGAGCAGTTCTTC. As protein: CASSGLAGYEQFF.

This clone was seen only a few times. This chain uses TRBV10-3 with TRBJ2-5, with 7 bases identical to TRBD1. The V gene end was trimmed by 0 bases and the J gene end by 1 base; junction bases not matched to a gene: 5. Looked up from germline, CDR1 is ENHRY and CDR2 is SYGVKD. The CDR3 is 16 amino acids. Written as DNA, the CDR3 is TGTGCCATCAGTGAGTCAACCGGGACAGCCCAAGAGACCCAGTACTTC. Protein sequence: CAISESTGTAQETQYF.

The CDR3 region is CASSLEARNGHYGYTF. CDR3 coding DNA: TGTGCCAGCAGTTTAGAGGCCCGGAATGGCCACTATGGCTACACCTTC. This chain connects TRBV27 to TRBJ1-2, with D hard to call. The V end was cut by 2 bases, the J end by 3 bases, with 16 bases between. CDR1 and CDR2 (germline): MNHEY, SMNVEV (reference sequence). The CDR3 has 16 residues.

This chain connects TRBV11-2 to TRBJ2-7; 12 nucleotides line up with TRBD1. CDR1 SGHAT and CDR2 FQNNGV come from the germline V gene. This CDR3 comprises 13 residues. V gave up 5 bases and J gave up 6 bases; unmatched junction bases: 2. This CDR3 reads CASSRDRGPEQYF. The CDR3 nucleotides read TGTGCCAGCAGCCGGGACAGGGGGCCCGAGCAGTACTTC.

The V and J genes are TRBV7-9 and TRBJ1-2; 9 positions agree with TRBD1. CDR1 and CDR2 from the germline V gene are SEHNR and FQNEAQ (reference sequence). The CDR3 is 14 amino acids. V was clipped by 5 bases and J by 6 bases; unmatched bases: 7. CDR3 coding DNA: TGTGCCAGCAGCCAAGGGACAGGGTGGGATGGCTACACCTTC. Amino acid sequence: CASSQGTGWDGYTF.

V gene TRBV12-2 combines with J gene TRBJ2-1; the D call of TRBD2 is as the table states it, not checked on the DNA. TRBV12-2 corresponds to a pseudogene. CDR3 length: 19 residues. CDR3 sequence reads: CASRLAWLAGGSSYNEQFF. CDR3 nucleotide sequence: TGTGCAAGTCGCTTAGCGTGGCTAGCGGGAGGGAGCTCCTACAATGAGCAGTTCTTC.

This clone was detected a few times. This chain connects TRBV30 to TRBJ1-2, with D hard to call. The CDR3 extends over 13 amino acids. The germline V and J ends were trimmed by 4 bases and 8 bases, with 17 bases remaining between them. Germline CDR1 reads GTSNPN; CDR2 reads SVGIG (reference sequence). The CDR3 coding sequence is TGTGCCTGGACCGGGAATAACCCTTCGGGCTACACCTTC. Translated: CAWTGNNPSGYTF. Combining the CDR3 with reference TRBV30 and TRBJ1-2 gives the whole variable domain SQTIHQWPATLVQPVGSPLSLECTVEGTSNPNLYWYRQAAGRGLQLLFYSVGIGQISSEVPQNLSASRPQDRQFILSSKKLLLSDSGFYLCAWTGNNPSGYTFGSGTRLTVV.

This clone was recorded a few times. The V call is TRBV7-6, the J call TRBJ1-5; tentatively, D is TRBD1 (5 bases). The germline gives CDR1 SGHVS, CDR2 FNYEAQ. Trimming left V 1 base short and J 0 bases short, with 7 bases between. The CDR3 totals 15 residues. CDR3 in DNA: TGTGCCAGCAGCTTAGGACAGTATAGCAATCAGCCCCAGCATTTT. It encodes CASSLGQYSNQPQHF.

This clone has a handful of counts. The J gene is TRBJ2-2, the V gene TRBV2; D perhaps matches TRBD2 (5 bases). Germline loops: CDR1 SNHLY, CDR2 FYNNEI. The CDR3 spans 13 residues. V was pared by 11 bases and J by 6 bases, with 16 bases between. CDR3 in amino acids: CAGGRPRAGELFF. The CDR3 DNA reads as TGTGCCGGAGGAAGGCCCCGGGCCGGGGAGCTGTTTTTT.

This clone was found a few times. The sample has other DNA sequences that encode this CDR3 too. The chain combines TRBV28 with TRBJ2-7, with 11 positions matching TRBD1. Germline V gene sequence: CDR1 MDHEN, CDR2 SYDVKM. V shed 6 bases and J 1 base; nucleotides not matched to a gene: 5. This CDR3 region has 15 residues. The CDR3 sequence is CASRRDRGFSYEQYF. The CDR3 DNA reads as TGTGCCAGCAGGAGGGACAGGGGGTTTTCCTACGAGCAGTACTTC.

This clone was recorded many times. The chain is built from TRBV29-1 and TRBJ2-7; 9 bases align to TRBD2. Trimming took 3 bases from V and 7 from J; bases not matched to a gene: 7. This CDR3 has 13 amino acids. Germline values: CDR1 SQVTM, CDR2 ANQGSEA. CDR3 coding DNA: TGCAGCGTTGAGTCTAGCGGGACGTGGGAGCAGTACTTC. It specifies CSVESSGTWEQYF.

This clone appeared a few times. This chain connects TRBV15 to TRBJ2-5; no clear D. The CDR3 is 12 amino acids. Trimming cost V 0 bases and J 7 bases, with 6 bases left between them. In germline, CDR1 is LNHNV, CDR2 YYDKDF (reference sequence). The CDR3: CATSRDGWTQYF. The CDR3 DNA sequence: TGTGCCACCAGCAGAGATGGCTGGACCCAGTACTTC.

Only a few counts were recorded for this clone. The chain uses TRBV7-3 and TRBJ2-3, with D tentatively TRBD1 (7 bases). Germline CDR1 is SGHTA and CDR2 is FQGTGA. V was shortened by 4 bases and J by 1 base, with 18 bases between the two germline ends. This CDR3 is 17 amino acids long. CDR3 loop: CASSYISGGGGTDTQYF. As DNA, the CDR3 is TGTGCCAGCAGCTACATCTCAGGGGGAGGCGGCACAGATACGCAGTATTTT. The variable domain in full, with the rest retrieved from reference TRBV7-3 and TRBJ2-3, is GAGVSQTPSNKVTEKGKYVELRCDPISGHTALYWYRQSLGQGPEFLIYFQGTGAADDSGLPNDRFFAVRPEGSVSTLKIQRTERGDSAVYLCASSYISGGGGTDTQYFGPGTRLTVL.

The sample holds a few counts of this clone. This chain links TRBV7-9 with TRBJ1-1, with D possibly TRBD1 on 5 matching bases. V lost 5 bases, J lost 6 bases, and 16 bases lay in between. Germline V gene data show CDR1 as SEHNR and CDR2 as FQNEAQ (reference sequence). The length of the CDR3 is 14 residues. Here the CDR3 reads CASSRGGDSAEAFF. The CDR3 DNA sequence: TGTGCCAGCAGCCGTGGGGGGGATTCAGCTGAAGCTTTCTTT. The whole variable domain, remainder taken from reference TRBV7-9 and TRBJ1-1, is DTGVSQNPRHKITKRGQNVTFRCDPISEHNRLYWYRQTLGQGPEFLTYFQNEAQLEKSRLLSDRFSAERPKGSFSTLEIQRTEQGDSAMYLCASSRGGDSAEAFFGQGTRLTVV.